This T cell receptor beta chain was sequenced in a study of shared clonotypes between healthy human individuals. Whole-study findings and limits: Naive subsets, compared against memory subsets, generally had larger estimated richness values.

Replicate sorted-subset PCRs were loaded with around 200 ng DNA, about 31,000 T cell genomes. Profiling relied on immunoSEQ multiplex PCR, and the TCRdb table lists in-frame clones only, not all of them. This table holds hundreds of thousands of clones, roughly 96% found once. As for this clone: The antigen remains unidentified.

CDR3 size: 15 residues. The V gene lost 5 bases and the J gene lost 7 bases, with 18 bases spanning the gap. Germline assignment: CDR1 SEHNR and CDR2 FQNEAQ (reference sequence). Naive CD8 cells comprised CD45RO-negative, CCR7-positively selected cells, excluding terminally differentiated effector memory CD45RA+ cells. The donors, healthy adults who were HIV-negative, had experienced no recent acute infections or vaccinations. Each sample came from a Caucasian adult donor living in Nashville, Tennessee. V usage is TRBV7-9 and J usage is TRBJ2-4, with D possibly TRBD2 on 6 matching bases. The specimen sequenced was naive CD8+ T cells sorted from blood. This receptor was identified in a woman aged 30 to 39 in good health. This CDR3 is CASSLRDSRPNIQYF. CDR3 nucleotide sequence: TGTGCCAGCAGCCTGCGGGACTCCCGGCCCAACATTCAGTACTTC. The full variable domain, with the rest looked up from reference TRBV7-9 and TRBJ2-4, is DTGVSQNPRHKITKRGQNVTFRCDPISEHNRLYWYRQTLGQGPEFLTYFQNEAQLEKSRLLSDRFSAERPKGSFSTLEIQRTEQGDSAMYLCASSLRDSRPNIQYFGAGTRLSVL.